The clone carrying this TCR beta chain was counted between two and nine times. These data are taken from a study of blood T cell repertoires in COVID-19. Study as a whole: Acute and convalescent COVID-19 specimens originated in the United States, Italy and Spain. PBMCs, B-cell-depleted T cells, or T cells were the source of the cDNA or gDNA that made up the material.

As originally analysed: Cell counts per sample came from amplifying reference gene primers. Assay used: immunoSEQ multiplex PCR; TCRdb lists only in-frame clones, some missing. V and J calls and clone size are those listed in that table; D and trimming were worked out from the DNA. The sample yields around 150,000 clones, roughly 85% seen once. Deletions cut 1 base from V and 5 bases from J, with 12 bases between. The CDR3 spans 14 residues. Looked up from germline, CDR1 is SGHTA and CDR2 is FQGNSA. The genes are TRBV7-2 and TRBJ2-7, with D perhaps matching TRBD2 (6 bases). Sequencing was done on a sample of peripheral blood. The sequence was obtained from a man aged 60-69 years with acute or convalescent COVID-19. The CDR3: CASSLGPSVHEQYF. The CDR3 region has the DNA TGTGCCAGCAGCTTAGGGCCTAGCGTCCACGAGCAGTACTTC.